This T cell receptor beta chain is from a study of molecular identifiers for immune sequencing clone quantification. The study, taken as a whole, reports: Whereas clones above 20 RNA copies held under 1% of naive-cell molecules, they held over 97% of effector molecules.

TCRdb passed the PCR reads through MiXCR, listing each CDR3 protein once. The sample lists about 320,000 distinct CDR3 sequences; 20% to 25% were seen once. As for this clonotype: Its antigen is not known.

CDR1 and CDR2 from the germline V gene are KGHSH and LQKENI. The CDR3 totals 19 residues. V was cut by 0 bases and J by 0 bases, with 15 bases left in between. This sequence joins TRBV18 and TRBJ2-6; a weak D match, TRBD1 (7 bases). Sequenced: naive CD8+ T cells from blood, with Jurkat cell RNA spiked in. As for subset: FACS-sorted CD8+CD4-CCR7+CD45RA+ naive T cells. This receptor was identified in a human donor in good health. Some libraries in this study had Jurkat cell RNA spiked in. In DNA form, the CDR3 reads TGTGCCAGCTCACCACCGGGAACAGGGGACTCCTCTGGGGCCAACGTCCTGACTTTC. It is translated as CASSPPGTGDSSGANVLTF.